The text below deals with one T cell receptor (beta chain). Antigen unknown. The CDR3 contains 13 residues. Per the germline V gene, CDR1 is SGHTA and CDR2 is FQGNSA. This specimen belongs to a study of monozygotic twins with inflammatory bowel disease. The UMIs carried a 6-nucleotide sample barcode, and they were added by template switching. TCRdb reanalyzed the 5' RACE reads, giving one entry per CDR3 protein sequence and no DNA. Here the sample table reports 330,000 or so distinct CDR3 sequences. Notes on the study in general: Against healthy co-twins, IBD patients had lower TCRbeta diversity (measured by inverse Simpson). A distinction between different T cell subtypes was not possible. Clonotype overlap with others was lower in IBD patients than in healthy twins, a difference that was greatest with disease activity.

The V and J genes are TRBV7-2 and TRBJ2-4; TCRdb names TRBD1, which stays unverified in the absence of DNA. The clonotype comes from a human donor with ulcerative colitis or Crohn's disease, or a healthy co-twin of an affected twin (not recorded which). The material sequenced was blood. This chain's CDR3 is CASSLGGKDREYF.